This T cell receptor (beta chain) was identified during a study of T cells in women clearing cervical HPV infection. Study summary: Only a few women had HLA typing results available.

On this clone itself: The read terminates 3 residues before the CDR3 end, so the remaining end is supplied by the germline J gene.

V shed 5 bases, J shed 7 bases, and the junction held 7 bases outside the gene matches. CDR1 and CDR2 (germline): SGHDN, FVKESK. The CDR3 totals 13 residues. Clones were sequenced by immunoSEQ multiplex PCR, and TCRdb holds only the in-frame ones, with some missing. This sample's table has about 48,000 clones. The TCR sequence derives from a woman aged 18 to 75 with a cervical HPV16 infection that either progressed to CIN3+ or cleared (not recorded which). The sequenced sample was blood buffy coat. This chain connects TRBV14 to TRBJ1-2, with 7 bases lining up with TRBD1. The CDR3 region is CASSFDRVGGYTF. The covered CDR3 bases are TGTGCCAGCAGCTTCGACAGGGTGGGTGGC.